Below, 27 T cell receptor beta chains from the same sample are listed, as sequenced in a study of cytomegalovirus exposure and HLA in healthy donors. Repertoires were generated with immunoSEQ multiplex PCR, while TCRdb's copy carries only in-frame clones and drops some. The sample carries more than 120,000 clones, around 90% recorded once. The specimen sequenced was PBMCs. The receptors derive from a man aged 18 to 30 in good health and CMV-seropositive.

The rearrangement joins TRBV2 to TRBJ2-2, with D tentatively TRBD2 (5 bases). Germline V gene lookup returns CDR1 SNHLY and CDR2 FYNNEI. The V end was cut by 1 base, the J end by 10 bases, with 10 bases between. CDR3 length: 13 amino acids. In DNA form, the CDR3 reads TGTGCCAGCAGTGAAGTCGGGAAATTGGAGCTGTTTTTT. Translation: CASSEVGKLELFF.

The V gene is TRBV28, the J gene TRBJ2-7; tentative D call: TRBD2 (5 bases). V was cut by 2 bases and J by 6 bases, with 14 bases left in between. Germline V gene sequence: CDR1 MDHEN, CDR2 SYDVKM. This CDR3 region has 14 residues. The CDR3 bases are TGTGCCAGCAGTTTAGGAGGTCCCCCCCCCGAGCAGTACTTC. This encodes CASSLGGPPPEQYF.

The rearrangement links TRBV19 to TRBJ2-7; 8 bases align to TRBD1. Germline V lookup: CDR1 LNHDA, CDR2 SQIVND (reference sequence). The V and J ends lost 8 bases and 7 bases, in that order; junction bases with no gene match: 10. The CDR3 loop spans 13 amino acids. CDR3 amino acids: CASRKDRVGEQYF. The CDR3 nucleotides read TGTGCCAGTCGTAAGGACAGGGTGGGGGAGCAGTACTTC.

In its sample, this clone was seen once. The chain is built from TRBV7-9 and TRBJ2-2; 12 bases map to TRBD2. The ends lost 7 bases at V and 3 bases at J; junction bases unmatched: 3. This CDR3 has 15 amino acids. The germline V gene has CDR1 SEHNR and CDR2 FQNEAQ (reference sequence). CDR3 residues: CASTLAGGHTGELFF. DNA for the CDR3: TGTGCCAGCACCCTAGCGGGAGGGCACACCGGGGAGCTGTTTTTT.

The chain is built from TRBV6-1 and TRBJ2-7; D is unresolved. Trimming left V 7 bases short and J 0 bases short, with 4 bases between. The CDR3 is 11 amino acids. Germline CDR1 is MNHNS and CDR2 is SASEGT. CDR3 sequence (DNA): TGTGCCAGCAAGAGCTCCTACGAGCAGTACTTC. It is translated as CASKSSYEQYF.

The genes are TRBV4-1 and TRBJ1-5; 7 bases map to TRBD1. V lost 1 base to trimming and J lost 7 bases; unmatched junction nucleotides: 7. The CDR3 is 15 residues long. The germline V gene encodes CDR1 MGHRA and CDR2 YSYEKL. CDR3 DNA: TGCGCCAGCAGCCAAGCCCGGACAGGCTTACAGCCCCAGCATTTT. It codes for CASSQARTGLQPQHF.

The gene calls are TRBV6-5 and TRBJ1-5; a possible D gene is TRBD1 (6 bases). The V and J ends lost 5 bases and 12 bases respectively, with 14 bases between them. Germline lookup yields CDR1 MNHEY and CDR2 SVGAGI. The CDR3 has 12 amino acids. The CDR3: CASSIGGGDQHF. CDR3 in DNA: TGTGCCAGCAGTATTGGAGGGGGGGACCAGCATTTT.

CDR3 coding DNA: TGTGCCAGCAGCTCAAGGGGGGGCGCGAACACTGAAGCTTTCTTT. As protein: CASSSRGGANTEAFF. The chain links TRBV7-2 to TRBJ1-1, with D tentatively TRBD1 (6 bases). V lost 4 bases to trimming and J lost 1 base, with 13 bases between them. The CDR3 runs to 15 residues. Per the germline V gene, CDR1 is SGHTA and CDR2 is FQGNSA.

This rearrangement joins TRBV18 to TRBJ1-1; no definite D call. Germline V gives CDR1 KGHSH, CDR2 LQKENI. The CDR3 covers 14 residues. Trimming left V 3 bases short and J 4 bases short, with 12 bases between. CDR3 amino acids: CASSPARPSTEAFF. Here the CDR3 DNA reads TGTGCCAGCTCACCGGCCAGGCCGAGCACTGAAGCTTTCTTT.

A single count supports this clone. The chain links TRBV10-3 to TRBJ2-7; D is perhaps TRBD1 (6 bases). This CDR3 is 15 amino acids long. The germline V and J ends were trimmed by 5 bases and 0 bases, with 14 bases remaining between them. Germline CDR1 is ENHRY and CDR2 is SYGVKD. In nucleotides, the CDR3 is TGTGCCATCAGTCCATACCGGGACACCTCCTACGAGCAGTACTTC. Its protein product is CAISPYRDTSYEQYF.

Remarks on this clone: The conserved closing phenylalanine or tryptophan is absent in this CDR3, likely reflecting a read error. No DNA is shown, since the ends of the CDR3 on it are uncertain; the CDR3 is the one TCRdb lists. The CDR3 here is CASSIPGTGRI. The V call is TRBV19, the J call TRBJ1-2; TRBD1, as called in the table, went unchecked against the DNA. 11 amino acids form the CDR3, both terminal residues included. Germline loops: CDR1 LNHDA, CDR2 SQIVND (reference sequence).

The chain combines TRBV6-5 with TRBJ1-2, with a weak D call TRBD1 (6 bases). Germline assignment: CDR1 MNHEY and CDR2 SVGAGI. The CDR3 covers 14 residues. The V end was cut by 7 bases, the J end by 4 bases, with 16 bases between. The CDR3 DNA follows: TGTGCCAGCACCTGGGACACCCCGCTCTATGGCTACACCTTC. This translates into CASTWDTPLYGYTF.

The chain has TRBV9 and TRBJ2-7; 10 bases agree with TRBD1. CDR1 SGDLS and CDR2 YYNGEE come from the germline V gene. The CDR3 extends over 16 amino acids. Trimming cost V 3 bases and J 7 bases; bases outside gene matches: 13. This CDR3 reads CASSGGPGQGPSEQYF. The CDR3 nucleotides are TGTGCCAGCAGCGGGGGACCGGGACAGGGGCCATCTGAGCAGTACTTC.

The chain carries TRBV6-1 and TRBJ1-2; D call uncertain. The CDR3 has 13 amino acids. CDR1 and CDR2 from the germline V gene are MNHNS and SASEGT. The ends were cut back, 0 bases at V and 3 bases at J, with 5 bases in the middle. CDR3 region: CASSEAADYGYTF. Written as DNA, the CDR3 is TGTGCCAGCAGTGAAGCGGCAGACTATGGCTACACCTTC.

This clone showed up just a few times. The genes are TRBV30 and TRBJ2-5, with TRBD1 as a possible D gene (5 bases). Germline V gene lookup returns CDR1 GTSNPN and CDR2 SVGIG (reference sequence). The V end was cut by 2 bases, the J end by 3 bases, with 19 bases between. The CDR3 is 16 amino acids. The CDR3 here is CAWSSQLTRVEETQYF. Here the CDR3 DNA reads TGTGCCTGGAGTTCCCAGTTGACCAGGGTCGAAGAGACCCAGTACTTC.

The chain couples TRBV5-1 to TRBJ1-1; D not resolved. With 5 bases removed from V and 0 bases from J, the gap between germline ends came to 8 bases. The CDR3 is 13 amino acids. CDR1 SGHRS and CDR2 YFSETQ come from the germline V gene. CDR3 nucleotide sequence: TGCGCCAGCAGGGCAGTCATGAACACTGAAGCTTTCTTT. It is translated as CASRAVMNTEAFF.

V gene TRBV7-3 combines with J gene TRBJ1-4, with D possibly matching TRBD1 (6 bases). The CDR3 is 13 amino acids. The germline gives CDR1 SGHTA, CDR2 FQGTGA. V dropped 5 bases and J dropped 7 bases, with 11 bases sitting between them. CDR3 in DNA: TGTGCCAGCAGCAAGGGGGTGGGTGAAAAACTGTTTTTT. It specifies CASSKGVGEKLFF. The full variable domain, in which reference TRBV7-3 and TRBJ1-4 provide the parts outside the CDR3, is GAGVSQTPSNKVTEKGKYVELRCDPISGHTALYWYRQSLGQGPEFLIYFQGTGAADDSGLPNDRFFAVRPEGSVSTLKIQRTERGDSAVYLCASSKGVGEKLFFGSGTQLSVL.

The chain couples TRBV30 to TRBJ2-2, with no clear D. Germline loops: CDR1 GTSNPN, CDR2 SVGIG (reference sequence). Trimming took off 0 bases at V and 2 bases at J, with 10 bases between the two ends. This CDR3 spans 15 amino acids. The CDR3 loop is CAWSVAVLNTGELFF. In DNA form, the CDR3 reads TGTGCCTGGAGTGTAGCCGTCCTTAACACCGGGGAGCTGTTTTTT.

CDR3 sequence reads: CASSFFSGKNTGELFF. CDR3 nucleotides: TGCGCCAGCAGCTTTTTTTCAGGAAAGAACACCGGGGAGCTGTTTTTT. The chain employs TRBV5-1 and TRBJ2-2; D unresolved. The V and J ends lost 2 bases and 1 base respectively, with 12 bases between them. This CDR3 comprises 16 residues. Per germline, CDR1 SGHRS and CDR2 YFSETQ.

V is TRBV6-1 and J is TRBJ1-3; D is uncertain. Germline V lookup: CDR1 MNHNS, CDR2 SASEGT. V was trimmed by 4 bases and J by 0 bases, leaving 7 bases between them. The CDR3 runs to 14 residues. DNA for the CDR3: TGTGCCAGCAGTGTCAAGAGCTCTGGAAACACCATATATTTT. Translation: CASSVKSSGNTIYF.

This sequence joins TRBV5-5 and TRBJ2-7; D is possibly TRBD2 (5 bases). V was clipped by 6 bases and J by 2 bases, with 15 bases between them. Germline loops: CDR1 SGHKS, CDR2 YYEKEE (reference sequence). CDR3 size: 14 residues. In DNA, the CDR3 is TGTGCCAGCACTCCAGGAGGACTCCCCTACGAGCAGTACTTC. It specifies CASTPGGLPYEQYF.

The V gene is TRBV10-2, the J gene TRBJ2-7, with 7 nucleotides matching TRBD1. This CDR3 is 15 amino acids long. Trimming removed 4 bases from V and 5 bases from J; junction bases left unmatched: 11. The germline gives CDR1 WSHSY, CDR2 SAAADI. CDR3 nucleotide sequence: TGCGCCAGCAGTGGCCCCCCGACAGGGTGGGACGAGCAGTACTTC. It codes for CASSGPPTGWDEQYF.

This chain joins TRBV15 and TRBJ1-3; 8 nucleotides agree with TRBD1. With V trimmed by 6 bases and J by 1 base, 17 bases remained unmatched. Germline lookup yields CDR1 LNHNV and CDR2 YYDKDF (reference sequence). This CDR3 spans 19 amino acids. The CDR3 reads CATSKTGAGSVGSGNTIYF. The CDR3 coding sequence is TGTGCCACCAGTAAGACAGGGGCAGGATCTGTTGGGTCTGGAAACACCATATATTTT.

The chain links TRBV29-1 to TRBJ1-1, with D possibly being TRBD1 (5 bases). Germline values: CDR1 SQVTM, CDR2 ANQGSEA. The CDR3 is 14 amino acids. V was shortened by 6 bases and J by 1 base, with 15 bases between the two germline ends. The CDR3 loop is CSVTGTGWNTEAFF. Here the CDR3 DNA reads TGCAGCGTAACTGGTACAGGCTGGAACACTGAAGCTTTCTTT.

CDR3 amino acids: CASGPPRGLNTEAFF. The CDR3 DNA is TGTGCTAGTGGCCCACCCCGGGGATTGAACACTGAAGCTTTCTTT. This chain connects TRBV12-5 to TRBJ1-1; D unresolved. The V end lost 6 bases, the J end lost 0 bases, and 14 bases lay between the germline ends. CDR1 is LGHNT and CDR2 is FRNRAP in the germline V gene. The CDR3 spans 15 residues.

This clone was counted a single time. CDR3 DNA: TGCAGCGTTGAAGATTCCAGGGTAGGCTACGAGCAGTACTTC. Its translation: CSVEDSRVGYEQYF. The chain combines TRBV29-1 with TRBJ2-7; a possible D gene is TRBD1 (5 bases). The CDR3 length is 14 residues. Looked up from germline, CDR1 is SQVTM and CDR2 is ANQGSEA. Deletions cut 0 bases from V and 3 bases from J, with 12 bases between.

The chain uses TRBV19 and TRBJ2-2; 10 bases agree with TRBD2. In germline, CDR1 is LNHDA, CDR2 SQIVND (reference sequence). Trimming took 1 base from V and 3 from J; bases not matched to a gene: 11. The CDR3 has 19 residues. The CDR3, as DNA: TGTGCCAGTAGTATAGGGGTGCTAGCGGGAGAGGTGTACACCGGGGAGCTGTTTTTT. Translated: CASSIGVLAGEVYTGELFF.